The 12 T cell receptor beta chains below were found in one sample sequenced in a study of OX40 agonist ivuxolimab in advanced cancers. Generated by immunoSEQ multiplex PCR, the TCRdb table keeps only in-frame clones and is missing some. This table holds roughly 100,000 clones, around 90% found once. The source material was CD4+ or CD8+ T cells sorted from blood, sampled in a trial of the OX40 agonist ivuxolimab. Every receptor here comes from an adult with an advanced solid tumor such as melanoma, head and neck, liver or kidney cancer.

As DNA, the CDR3 is TGTGCCAGCAGCCCGGGACCGACGAACACTGAAGCTTTCTTT. Residues: CASSPGPTNTEAFF. J is TRBJ1-1 and V is TRBV7-2; perhaps TRBD1 as D (5 bases). The CDR3 spans 14 residues. V was cut by 5 bases and J by 1 base, with 11 bases left in between. Germline CDR1 is SGHTA and CDR2 is FQGNSA.

The V gene is TRBV10-3, the J gene TRBJ1-2; D call uncertain. CDR1 ENHRY and CDR2 SYGVKD come from the germline V gene. V was cut by 3 bases and J by 4 bases, with 18 bases left in between. The CDR3 spans 16 residues. The DNA of the CDR3 is TGTGCCATCAGTGATGGTCCGGGCAGAAACCGCTATGGCTACACCTTC. This sequence encodes CAISDGPGRNRYGYTF.

The rearrangement joins TRBV7-3 to TRBJ1-3, with a tentative D call TRBD1 (5 bases). The CDR3 extends over 15 amino acids. Germline-derived CDR1 and CDR2 are SGHTA and FQGTGA. V was cut by 5 bases and J by 0 bases, with 11 bases left in between. Here the CDR3 DNA reads TGTGCCAGCAGCGAGCAGGGATACTCTGGAAACACCATATATTTT. This codes for CASSEQGYSGNTIYF. Using reference TRBV7-3 and TRBJ1-3 for the parts outside the CDR3, the full variable domain is GAGVSQTPSNKVTEKGKYVELRCDPISGHTALYWYRQSLGQGPEFLIYFQGTGAADDSGLPNDRFFAVRPEGSVSTLKIQRTERGDSAVYLCASSEQGYSGNTIYFGEGSWLTVV.

This clone was seen a single time. J is TRBJ2-3 and V is TRBV6-5, with 8 bases fitting TRBD1. J gave up 2 bases and V 4 bases, and 8 bases lay outside the gene matches. CDR3 length: 16 amino acids. Germline CDR1 is MNHEY and CDR2 is SVGAGI. The CDR3, as DNA: TGTGCCAGCAGTTCGGACAGGGTGGGATCCACAGATACGCAGTATTTT. This translates into CASSSDRVGSTDTQYF.

This chain links TRBV30 with TRBJ2-3; TRBD2 is a possible D gene (5 bases). The V gene lost 5 bases and the J gene lost 10 bases, with 13 bases spanning the gap. The germline gives CDR1 GTSNPN, CDR2 SVGIG (reference sequence). This CDR3 is built from 11 residues. As DNA, the CDR3 is TGTGCCTGGGCCGAGGGTAATCCGCAGTATTTT. It yields the protein CAWAEGNPQYF.

The V gene is TRBV6-5, the J gene TRBJ2-4, with 9 bases aligning to TRBD2. V shed 6 bases, J shed 6 bases, and the junction held 9 bases outside the gene matches. Per the germline V gene, CDR1 is MNHEY and CDR2 is SVGAGI. There are 15 residues in the CDR3. CDR3 in amino acids: CASRLAGEAVNIQYF. The CDR3 region has the DNA TGTGCCAGCAGATTAGCGGGAGAGGCAGTAAACATTCAGTACTTC.

The J gene is TRBJ2-1, the V gene TRBV6-6; possible D gene TRBD2, 6 bases. This CDR3 spans 13 amino acids. V was pared by 8 bases and J by 3 bases, with 11 bases between. Per the germline V gene, CDR1 is MNHNY and CDR2 is SVGAGI (reference sequence). The CDR3 loop reads CASSRGLYNEQFF. CDR3 bases: TGTGCCAGCTCGCGGGGACTCTACAATGAGCAGTTCTTC.

The gene calls are TRBV21-1 and TRBJ2-5; the D call of TRBD2 is as the table states it, not checked on the DNA. TRBV21-1 is termed a pseudogene. The CDR3 spans 18 residues. CDR3 sequence (DNA): TGTGCCAGCAGCAAAGTGCAACTAGCGGGAGCGTCGGGAGAGACCCAGTACTTC. It yields the protein CASSKVQLAGASGETQYF.

The chain joins TRBV7-2 to TRBJ1-4; 12 bases are a match to TRBD1. J lost 4 bases, V lost 1 base, and 4 bases had no gene match. CDR3 length: 17 residues. Germline CDR1 SGHTA, CDR2 FQGNSA. CDR3 region: CASSLVGQGAFNEKLFF. In nucleotides, the CDR3 is TGTGCCAGCAGCTTAGTGGGACAGGGGGCCTTTAATGAAAAACTGTTTTTT.

The CDR3 DNA is TGTGCCAGCAGCTCTCGGGCACTAGCGCACCAAGAGACCCAGTACTTC. This codes for CASSSRALAHQETQYF. The V call is TRBV5-6, the J call TRBJ2-5, with TRBD2 identical over 7 bases. V dropped 3 bases and J dropped 0; count of bases not matched to a gene: 8. Germline CDR1 reads SGHDT; CDR2 reads YYEEEE. The CDR3 loop spans 16 amino acids.

This sequence joins TRBV19 and TRBJ2-2; 11 bases are a match to TRBD1. Germline CDR1 reads LNHDA; CDR2 reads SQIVND (reference sequence). Unmatched junction bases numbered 10, after V lost 9 bases and J lost 4 bases. This CDR3 is 16 amino acids long. The CDR3 loop is CARKDRGRRCTGELFF. As DNA, the CDR3 is TGTGCCAGGAAGGACAGGGGGCGTCGTTGCACCGGGGAGCTGTTTTTT.

The chain combines TRBV19 with TRBJ1-1, with D uncertain. V dropped 5 bases and J dropped 3 bases, with 19 bases sitting between them. Germline lookup yields CDR1 LNHDA and CDR2 SQIVND (reference sequence). This CDR3 comprises 16 residues. CDR3 sequence: CASSVAVRVGDTEAFF. The CDR3 coding sequence is TGTGCCAGTAGTGTTGCGGTGAGGGTGGGAGACACTGAAGCTTTCTTT.